Below are 5 T cell receptor beta chains sequenced from a single sample in a study of blood T cell repertoires in COVID-19. Profiling relied on immunoSEQ multiplex PCR, and the TCRdb table lists in-frame clones only, not all of them. The repertoire holds approximately 52,000 clones, with approximately 92% as singletons. Material: peripheral blood. The receptor set was obtained from a human donor with active COVID-19. The donor label of this sample is uncertain.

V is TRBV18 and J is TRBJ2-7, with 7 nucleotides matching TRBD1. J gave up 2 bases and V 4 bases, and 5 bases lay outside the gene matches. This CDR3 has 14 amino acids. Germline CDR1 reads KGHSH; CDR2 reads LQKENI. CDR3 DNA: TGTGCCAGCTCACTCCAGGGGGAGCCCTACGAGCAGTACGTC. Its protein product is CASSLQGEPYEQYV.

This sequence joins TRBV19 and TRBJ2-1; 9 nucleotides line up with TRBD1. This CDR3 comprises 15 residues. With 7 bases clipped from V and 9 bases from J, the junction kept 13 bases outside the gene matches. CDR1 LNHDA and CDR2 SQIVND come from the germline V gene (reference sequence). Written as DNA, the CDR3 is TGTGCCAGTACCCTAGGGGACAGGGATCTAGGTGAGCAGTTCTTC. Protein sequence: CASTLGDRDLGEQFF.

The V gene is TRBV3-1 (or the pseudogene TRBV3-2), the J gene TRBJ1-2, with D perhaps TRBD1 (6 bases). Germline CDR1 reads LGHDT; CDR2 reads YNNKEL (reference sequence). The V end lost 1 base, the J end lost 2 bases, and 20 bases lay between the germline ends. This CDR3 contains 18 residues. The DNA for the CDR3 is TGTGCCAGCAGCCAAGGGGCCAACGGGGACATAGGGAACTATGGCTACACCTTC. Its protein is CASSQGANGDIGNYGYTF.

This chain links TRBV27 with TRBJ1-4; TRBD1 might be the D (5 bases). The CDR3 runs 13 residues. Germline V gives CDR1 MNHEY, CDR2 SMNVEV (reference sequence). V lost 6 bases and J lost 4, with 9 bases in between. The CDR3 bases are TGTGCCAGCAGGGGGGGGTTTAATGAAAAACTGTTTTTT. Its protein is CASRGGFNEKLFF.

This clone has a handful of counts. The rearrangement joins TRBV5-4 to TRBJ2-7; 7 bases fit TRBD1. Germline trimming cut 4 bases from V and 6 bases from J; bases unmatched to any gene: 7. CDR1 is SGHNT and CDR2 is YYREEE in the germline V gene (reference sequence). The CDR3 runs 13 residues. The CDR3 sequence is CASSPTDRAEQYF. The CDR3 bases are TGTGCCAGCAGCCCAACTGACAGGGCCGAGCAGTACTTC.